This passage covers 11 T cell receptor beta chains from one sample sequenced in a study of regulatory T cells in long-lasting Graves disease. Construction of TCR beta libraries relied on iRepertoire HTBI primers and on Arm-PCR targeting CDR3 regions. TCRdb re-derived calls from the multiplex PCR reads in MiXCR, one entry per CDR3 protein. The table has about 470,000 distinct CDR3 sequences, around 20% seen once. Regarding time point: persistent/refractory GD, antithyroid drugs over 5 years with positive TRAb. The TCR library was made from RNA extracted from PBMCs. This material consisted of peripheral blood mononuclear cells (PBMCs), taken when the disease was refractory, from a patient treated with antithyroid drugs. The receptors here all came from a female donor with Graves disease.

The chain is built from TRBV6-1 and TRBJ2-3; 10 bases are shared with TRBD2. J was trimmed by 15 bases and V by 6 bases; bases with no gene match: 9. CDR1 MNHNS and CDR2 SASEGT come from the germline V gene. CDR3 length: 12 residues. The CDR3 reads CASSDSSGSGYF. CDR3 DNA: TGTGCCAGCAGCGACTCTAGCGGGAGTGGATATTTT.

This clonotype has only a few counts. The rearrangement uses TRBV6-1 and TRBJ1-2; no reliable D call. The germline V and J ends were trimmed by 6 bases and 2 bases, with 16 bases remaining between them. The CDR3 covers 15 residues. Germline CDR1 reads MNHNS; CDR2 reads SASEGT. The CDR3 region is CASRGPGRSNYGYTF. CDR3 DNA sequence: TGTGCCAGCAGAGGCCCCGGAAGATCCAACTATGGCTACACCTTC.

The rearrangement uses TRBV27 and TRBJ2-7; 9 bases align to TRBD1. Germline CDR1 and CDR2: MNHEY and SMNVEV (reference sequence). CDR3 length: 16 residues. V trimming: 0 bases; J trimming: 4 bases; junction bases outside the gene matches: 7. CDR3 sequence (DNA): TGTGCCAGCAGTTTATCGGACAGGGGCTACTCGTACGAGCAGTACTTC. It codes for CASSLSDRGYSYEQYF.

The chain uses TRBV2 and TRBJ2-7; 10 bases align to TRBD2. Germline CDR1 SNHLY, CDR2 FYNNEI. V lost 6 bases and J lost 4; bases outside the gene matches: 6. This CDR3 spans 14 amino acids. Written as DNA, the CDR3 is TGTGCCAGCAGGGGGACTAGCGAGAATTACGAGCAGTACTTC. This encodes CASRGTSENYEQYF.

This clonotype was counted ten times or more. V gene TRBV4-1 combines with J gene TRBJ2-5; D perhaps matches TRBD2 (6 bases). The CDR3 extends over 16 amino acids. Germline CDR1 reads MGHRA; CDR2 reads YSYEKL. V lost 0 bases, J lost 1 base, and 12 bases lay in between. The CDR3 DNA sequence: TGCGCCAGCAGCCAAGAACCGGGACTCCTCCAAGAGACCCAGTACTTC. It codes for CASSQEPGLLQETQYF.

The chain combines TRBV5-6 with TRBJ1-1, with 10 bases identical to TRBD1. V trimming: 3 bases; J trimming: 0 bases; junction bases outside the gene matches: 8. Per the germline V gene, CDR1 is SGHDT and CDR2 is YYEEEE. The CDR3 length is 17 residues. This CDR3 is CASSWDRGPLMNTEAFF. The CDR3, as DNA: TGTGCCAGCAGCTGGGACAGGGGACCCCTAATGAACACTGAAGCTTTCTTT.

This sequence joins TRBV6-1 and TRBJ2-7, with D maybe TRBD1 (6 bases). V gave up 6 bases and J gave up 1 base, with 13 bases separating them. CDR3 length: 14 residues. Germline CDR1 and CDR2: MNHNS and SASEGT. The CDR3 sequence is CASSQPTGSYEQYF. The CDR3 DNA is TGTGCCAGCAGCCAACCGACAGGATCCTACGAGCAGTACTTC.

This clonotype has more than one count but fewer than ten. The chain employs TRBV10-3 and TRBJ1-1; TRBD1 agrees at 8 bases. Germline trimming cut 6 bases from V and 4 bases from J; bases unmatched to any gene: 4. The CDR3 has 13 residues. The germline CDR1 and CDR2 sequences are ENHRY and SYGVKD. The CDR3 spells CAIRDRAATEAFF. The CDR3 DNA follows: TGTGCCATCAGGGACAGGGCCGCCACTGAAGCTTTCTTT.

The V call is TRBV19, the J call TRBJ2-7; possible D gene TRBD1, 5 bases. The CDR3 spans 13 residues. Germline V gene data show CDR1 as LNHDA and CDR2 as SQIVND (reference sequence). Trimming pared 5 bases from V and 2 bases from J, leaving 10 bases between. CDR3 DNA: TGTGCCAGTAGTTCGGCAGGGACCTACGAGCAGTACTTC. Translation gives CASSSAGTYEQYF.

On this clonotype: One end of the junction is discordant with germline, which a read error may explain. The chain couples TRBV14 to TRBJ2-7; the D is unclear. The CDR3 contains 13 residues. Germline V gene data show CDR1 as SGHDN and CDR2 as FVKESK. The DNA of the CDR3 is TGTGCCAGCAGCCAAGTGTATCCTAACGAACAGTACTTC. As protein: CASSQVYPNEQYF.

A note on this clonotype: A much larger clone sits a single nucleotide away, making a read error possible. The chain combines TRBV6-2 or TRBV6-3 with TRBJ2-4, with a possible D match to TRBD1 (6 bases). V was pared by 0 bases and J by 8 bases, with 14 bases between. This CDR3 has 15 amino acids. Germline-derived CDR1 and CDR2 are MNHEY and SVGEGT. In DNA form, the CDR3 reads TGTGCCAGCAGTTACTCGTCAGGGGATTTATACATTCAGTACTTC. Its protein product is CASSYSSGDLYIQYF.